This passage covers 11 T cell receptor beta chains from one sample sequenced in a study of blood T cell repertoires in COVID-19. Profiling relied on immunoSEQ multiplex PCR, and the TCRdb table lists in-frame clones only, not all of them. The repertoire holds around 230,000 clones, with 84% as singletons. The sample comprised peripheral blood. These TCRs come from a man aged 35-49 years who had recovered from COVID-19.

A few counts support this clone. The CDR3 coding sequence is TGTGCCAGCAGCGTTTTGGGTACAGGGGAAAATGGCTACACCTTC. Its protein is CASSVLGTGENGYTF. The chain has TRBV7-9 and TRBJ1-2, with 7 bases identical to TRBD1. The CDR3 runs to 15 residues. CDR1 is SEHNR, CDR2 FQNEAQ, per germline (reference sequence). V trimming: 5 bases; J trimming: 6 bases; junction bases outside the gene matches: 12.

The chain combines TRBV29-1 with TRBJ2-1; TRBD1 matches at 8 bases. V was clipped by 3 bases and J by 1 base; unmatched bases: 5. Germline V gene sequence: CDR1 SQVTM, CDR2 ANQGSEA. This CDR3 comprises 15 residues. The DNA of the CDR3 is TGCAGCGTTGACAGGGGGCGTAAATCCTACAATGAGCAGTTCTTC. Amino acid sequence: CSVDRGRKSYNEQFF.

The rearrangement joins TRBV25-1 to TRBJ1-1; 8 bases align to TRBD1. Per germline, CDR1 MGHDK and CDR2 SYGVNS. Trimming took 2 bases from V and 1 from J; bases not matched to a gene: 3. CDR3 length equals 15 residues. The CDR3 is CASSEPGTGNTEAFF. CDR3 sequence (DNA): TGTGCCAGCAGTGAACCCGGGACAGGGAACACTGAAGCTTTCTTT.

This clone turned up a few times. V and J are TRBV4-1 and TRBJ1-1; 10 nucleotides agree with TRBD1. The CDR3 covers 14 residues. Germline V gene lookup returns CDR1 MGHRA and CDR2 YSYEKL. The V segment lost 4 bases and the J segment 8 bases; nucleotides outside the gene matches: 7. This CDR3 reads CASSLHDRGLEAFF. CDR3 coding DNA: TGCGCCAGCAGCCTGCACGACAGGGGGCTCGAAGCTTTCTTT.

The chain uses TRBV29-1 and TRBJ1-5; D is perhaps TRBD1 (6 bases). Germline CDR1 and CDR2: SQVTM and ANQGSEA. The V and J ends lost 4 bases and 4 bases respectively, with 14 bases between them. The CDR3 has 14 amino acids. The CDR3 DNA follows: TGCAGCGTTGTAGGGCCAGGGGCGAATCAGCCCCAGCATTTT. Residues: CSVVGPGANQPQHF.

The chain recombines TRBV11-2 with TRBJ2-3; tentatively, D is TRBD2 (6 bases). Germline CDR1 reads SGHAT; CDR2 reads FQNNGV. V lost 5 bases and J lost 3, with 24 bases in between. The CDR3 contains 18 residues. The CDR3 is CASSPPWTEGTATDTQYF. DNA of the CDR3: TGTGCCAGCAGCCCGCCGTGGACGGAGGGTACGGCGACAGATACGCAGTATTTT. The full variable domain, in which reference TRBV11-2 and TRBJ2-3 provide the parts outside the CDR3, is EAGVAQSPRYKIIEKRQSVAFWCNPISGHATLYWYQQILGQGPKLLIQFQNNGVVDDSQLPKDRFSAERLKGVDSTLKIQPAKLEDSAVYLCASSPPWTEGTATDTQYFGPGTRLTVL.

The CDR3 here is CASSPPGELFF. CDR3 in DNA: TGCGCCAGCAGCCCTCCCGGGGAGCTGTTTTTT. The chain uses TRBV5-1 and TRBJ2-2; D not certain. The germline V and J ends were trimmed by 4 bases and 6 bases, with 4 bases remaining between them. CDR1 and CDR2 (germline): SGHRS, YFSETQ. This CDR3 comprises 11 residues.

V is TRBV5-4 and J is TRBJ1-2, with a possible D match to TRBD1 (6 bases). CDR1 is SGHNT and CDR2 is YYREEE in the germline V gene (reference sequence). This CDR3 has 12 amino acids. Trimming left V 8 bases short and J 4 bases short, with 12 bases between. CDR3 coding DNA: TGTGCCAGTCAAGGACAGAGCTATGGCTACACCTTC. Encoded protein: CASQGQSYGYTF. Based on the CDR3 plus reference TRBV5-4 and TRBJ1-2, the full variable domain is ETGVTQSPTHLIKTRGQQVTLRCSSQSGHNTVSWYQQALGQGPQFIFQYYREEENGRGNFPPRFSGLQFPNYSSELNVNALELDDSALYLCASQGQSYGYTFGSGTRLTVV.

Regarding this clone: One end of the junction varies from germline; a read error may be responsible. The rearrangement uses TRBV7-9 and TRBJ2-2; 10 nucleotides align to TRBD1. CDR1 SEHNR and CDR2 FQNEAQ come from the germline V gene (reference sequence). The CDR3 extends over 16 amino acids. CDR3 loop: CASRLDRGLNTGELFF. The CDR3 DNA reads TGTGCCAGCAGATTAGACAGGGGGCTAAACACCGGGGAGCTGTTTTTT.

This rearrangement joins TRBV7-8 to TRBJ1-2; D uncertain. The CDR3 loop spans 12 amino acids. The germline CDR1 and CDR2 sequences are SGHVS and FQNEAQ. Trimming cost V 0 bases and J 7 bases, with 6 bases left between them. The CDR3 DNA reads TGTGCCAGCAGCTTAGCCCGAGGTGGCTACACCTTC. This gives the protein CASSLARGGYTF.

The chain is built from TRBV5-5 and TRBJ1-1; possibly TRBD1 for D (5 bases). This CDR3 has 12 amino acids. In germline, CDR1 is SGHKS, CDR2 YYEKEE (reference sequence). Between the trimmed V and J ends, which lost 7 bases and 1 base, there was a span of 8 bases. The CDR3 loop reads CASQTANTEAFF. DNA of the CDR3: TGTGCCAGCCAGACAGCGAACACTGAAGCTTTCTTT.